This TCR beta chain was retrieved from a study of Ad26.COV2.S vaccination and SARS-CoV-2 variants. For this clone: Its target is not known.

The table came from immunoSEQ multiplex PCR; TCRdb's copy has only in-frame clones and leaves some out. Of about 480,000 clones in the sample, roughly 87% were seen once. The treatment: around 19 received Ad26.COV2.S at low or high dose, single or two shots; about 5 received placebo; per-sample allocation not given. It was on day 63 after the first vaccine or placebo injection that samples were taken. Findings of the study overall: Total T cell responses may have been underestimated by the TCR breadth and depth analyses. Placebo recipients and vaccine recipients were similar in non-spike TCR breadth.

The sequence was obtained from a person between 18 and 65 years old who received the Ad26.COV2.S COVID-19 vaccine or a placebo. The starting material was peripheral blood, obtained in a trial of Ad26.COV2.S vaccine versus placebo.

CDR3 sequence: CASSQNSGSKTQYF. In nucleotides, the CDR3 is TGTGCCAGCAGCCAAAATAGCGGGAGCAAGACCCAGTACTTC. The gene calls are TRBV5-4 and TRBJ2-5; 9 bases map to TRBD2. V lost 4 bases to trimming and J lost 6 bases; unmatched junction nucleotides: 7. In germline, CDR1 is SGHNT, CDR2 YYREEE (reference sequence). This CDR3 is 14 amino acids long.